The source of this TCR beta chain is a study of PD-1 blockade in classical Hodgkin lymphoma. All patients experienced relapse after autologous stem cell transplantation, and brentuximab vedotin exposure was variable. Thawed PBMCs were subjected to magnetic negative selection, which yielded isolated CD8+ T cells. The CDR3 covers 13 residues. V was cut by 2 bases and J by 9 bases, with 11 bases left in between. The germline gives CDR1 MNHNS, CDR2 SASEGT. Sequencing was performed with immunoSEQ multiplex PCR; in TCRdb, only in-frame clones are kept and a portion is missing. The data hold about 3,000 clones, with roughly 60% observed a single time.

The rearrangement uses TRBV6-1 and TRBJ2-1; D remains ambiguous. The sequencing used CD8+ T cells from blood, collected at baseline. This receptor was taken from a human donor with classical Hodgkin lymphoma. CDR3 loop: CASSESGVSEQFF. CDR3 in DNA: TGTGCCAGCAGTGAATCTGGGGTGAGTGAGCAGTTCTTC.